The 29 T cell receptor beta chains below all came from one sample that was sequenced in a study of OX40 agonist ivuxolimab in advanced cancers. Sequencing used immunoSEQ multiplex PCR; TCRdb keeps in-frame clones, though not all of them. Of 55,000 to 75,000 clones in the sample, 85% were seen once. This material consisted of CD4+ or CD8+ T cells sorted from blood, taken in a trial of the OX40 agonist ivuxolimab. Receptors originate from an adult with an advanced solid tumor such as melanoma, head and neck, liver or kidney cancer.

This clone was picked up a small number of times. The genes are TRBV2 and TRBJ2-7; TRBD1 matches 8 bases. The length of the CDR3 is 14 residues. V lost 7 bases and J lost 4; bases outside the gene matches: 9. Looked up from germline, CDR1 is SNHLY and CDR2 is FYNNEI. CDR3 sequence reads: CASNAGGAKYEQYV. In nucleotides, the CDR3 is TGTGCCAGCAACGCAGGGGGCGCAAAATACGAGCAGTACGTC.

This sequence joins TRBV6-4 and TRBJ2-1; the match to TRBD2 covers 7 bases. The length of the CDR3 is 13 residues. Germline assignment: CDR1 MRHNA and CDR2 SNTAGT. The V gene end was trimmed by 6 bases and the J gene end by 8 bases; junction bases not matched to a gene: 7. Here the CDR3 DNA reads TGTGCCAGCAGCCGGGAGGTGCAGGATGAGCAGTTCTTC. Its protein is CASSREVQDEQFF.

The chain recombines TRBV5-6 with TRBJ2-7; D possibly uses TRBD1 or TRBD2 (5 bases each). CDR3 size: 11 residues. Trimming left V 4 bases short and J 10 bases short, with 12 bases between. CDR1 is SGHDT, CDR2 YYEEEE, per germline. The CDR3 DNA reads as TGTGCCAGCAGCCTCCAGGGAGTACAGTACTTC. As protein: CASSLQGVQYF. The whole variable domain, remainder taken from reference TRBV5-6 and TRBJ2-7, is DAGVTQSPTHLIKTRGQQVTLRCSPKSGHDTVSWYQQALGQGPQFIFQYYEEEERQRGNFPDRFSGHQFPNYSSELNVNALLLGDSALYLCASSLQGVQYFGPGTRLTVT.

CDR3 residues: CASSLALGSSYNEQFF. CDR3 DNA sequence: TGTGCCAGCAGCTTAGCGCTCGGGAGCTCCTACAATGAGCAGTTCTTC. The chain employs TRBV7-2 and TRBJ2-1; the D gene is possibly TRBD2 (6 bases). In germline, CDR1 is SGHTA, CDR2 FQGNSA. This CDR3 has 16 residues. Trimming took 0 bases from V and 0 from J, leaving 9 bases between them.

CDR3: CASSLRQGTDTQYF. The CDR3 DNA reads TGTGCCAGCAGCTTAAGACAGGGCACAGATACGCAGTATTTT. This chain connects TRBV7-6 to TRBJ2-3; maybe TRBD1 (6 bases). The CDR3 loop spans 14 amino acids. The V gene's germline CDR1 is SGHVS and CDR2 FNYEAQ. Trimming left V 2 bases short and J 1 base short, with 7 bases between.

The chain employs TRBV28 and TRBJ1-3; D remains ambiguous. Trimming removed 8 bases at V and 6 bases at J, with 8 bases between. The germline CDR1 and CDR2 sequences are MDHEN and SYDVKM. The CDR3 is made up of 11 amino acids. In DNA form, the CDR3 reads TGTGCCAGCGGGTTTACAAACACCATATATTTT. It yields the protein CASGFTNTIYF. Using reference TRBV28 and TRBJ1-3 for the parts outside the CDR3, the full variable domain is DVKVTQSSRYLVKRTGEKVFLECVQDMDHENMFWYRQDPGLGLRLIYFSYDVKMKEKGDIPEGYSVSREKKERFSLILESASTNQTSMYLCASGFTNTIYFGEGSWLTVV.

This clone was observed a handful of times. As DNA, the CDR3 is TGTGCCAGCAGCGTACAGGAGCAGTACTTC. It is translated as CASSVQEQYF. This chain joins TRBV11-3 and TRBJ2-7; D ambiguous. CDR3 size: 10 residues. Germline CDR1 SGHNT, CDR2 YENEEA. Deletions cut 5 bases from V and 7 bases from J, with 6 bases between. Variable domain in full (rest from reference TRBV11-3 and TRBJ2-7): EAGVVQSPRYKIIEKKQPVAFWCNPISGHNTLYWYLQNLGQGPELLIRYENEEAVDDSQLPKDRFSAERLKGVDSTLKIQPAELGDSAVYLCASSVQEQYFGPGTRLTVT.

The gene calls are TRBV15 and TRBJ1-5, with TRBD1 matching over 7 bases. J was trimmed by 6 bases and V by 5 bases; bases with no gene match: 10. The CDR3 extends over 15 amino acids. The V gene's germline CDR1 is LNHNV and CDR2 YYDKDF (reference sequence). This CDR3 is CATSLDRVVLQPQHF. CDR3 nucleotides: TGTGCCACCAGCCTAGACAGGGTAGTACTTCAGCCCCAGCATTTT.

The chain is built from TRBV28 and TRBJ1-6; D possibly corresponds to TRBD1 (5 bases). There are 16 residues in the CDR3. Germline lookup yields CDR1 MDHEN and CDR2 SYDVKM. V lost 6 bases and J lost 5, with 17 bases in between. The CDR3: CASRGWGGSDNSPLHF. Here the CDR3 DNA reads TGTGCCAGCAGGGGCTGGGGGGGGTCGGATAATTCACCCCTCCACTTT.

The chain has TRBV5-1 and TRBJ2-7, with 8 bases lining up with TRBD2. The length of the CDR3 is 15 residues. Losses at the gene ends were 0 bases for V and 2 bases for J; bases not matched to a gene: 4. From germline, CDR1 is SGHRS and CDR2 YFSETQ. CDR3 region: CASSLGLAGTYEQYV. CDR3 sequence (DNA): TGCGCCAGCAGCTTGGGGCTAGCGGGTACCTACGAGCAGTACGTC.

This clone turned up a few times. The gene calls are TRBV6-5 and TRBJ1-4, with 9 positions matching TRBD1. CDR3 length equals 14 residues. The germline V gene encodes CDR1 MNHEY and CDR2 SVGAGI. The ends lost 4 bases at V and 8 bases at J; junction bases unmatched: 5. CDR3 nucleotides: TGTGCCAGCAGTTTGGACAGGGGTAAAGAAAAACTGTTTTTT. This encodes CASSLDRGKEKLFF.

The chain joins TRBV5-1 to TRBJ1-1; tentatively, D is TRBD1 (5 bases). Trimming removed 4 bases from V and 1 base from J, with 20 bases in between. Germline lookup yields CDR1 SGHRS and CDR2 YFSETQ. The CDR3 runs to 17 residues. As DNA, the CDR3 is TGCGCCAGCAGCCCGGGGGGGACTGTATTATCGAACACTGAAGCTTTCTTT. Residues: CASSPGGTVLSNTEAFF.

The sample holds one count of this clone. The chain's CDR3 is CASSQDLDREIQTGQYF. CDR3 in DNA: TGCGCCAGCAGCCAAGATCTGGACAGGGAAATCCAAACGGGGCAGTACTTC. The chain carries TRBV4-3 and TRBJ2-7, with TRBD1 matching over 8 bases. The CDR3 is 17 amino acids. Trimming cost V 0 bases and J 9 bases; bases outside gene matches: 16. Germline assignment: CDR1 LGHNA and CDR2 YSLEER.

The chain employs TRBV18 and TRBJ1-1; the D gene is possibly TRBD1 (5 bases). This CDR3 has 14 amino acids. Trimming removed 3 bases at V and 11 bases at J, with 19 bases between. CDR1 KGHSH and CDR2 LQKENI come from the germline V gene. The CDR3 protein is CASSPEATGVVAFF. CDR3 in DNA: TGTGCCAGCTCACCGGAAGCAACAGGCGTTGTTGCTTTCTTT. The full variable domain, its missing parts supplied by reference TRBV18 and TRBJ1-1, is NAGVMQNPRHLVRRRGQEARLRCSPMKGHSHVYWYRQLPEEGLKFMVYLQKENIIDESGMPKERFSAEFPKEGPSILRIQQVVRGDSAAYFCASSPEATGVVAFFGQGTRLTVV.

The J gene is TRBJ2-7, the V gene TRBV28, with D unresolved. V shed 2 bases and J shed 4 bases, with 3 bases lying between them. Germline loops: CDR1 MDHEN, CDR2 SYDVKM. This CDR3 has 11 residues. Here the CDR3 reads CASSLQYEQYF. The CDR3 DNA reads TGTGCCAGCAGTTTACAATACGAGCAGTACTTC.

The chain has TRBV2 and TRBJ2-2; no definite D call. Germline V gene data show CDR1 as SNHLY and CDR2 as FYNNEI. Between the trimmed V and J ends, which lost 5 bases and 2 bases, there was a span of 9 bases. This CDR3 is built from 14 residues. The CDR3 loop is CASSYVTNTGELFF. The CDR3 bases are TGTGCCAGCAGTTACGTTACTAACACCGGGGAGCTGTTTTTT.

DNA of the CDR3: TGTGCCAGCAGCTTCGCGGGACAGTCCAATGAGCAGTTCTTC. Protein: CASSFAGQSNEQFF. The chain has TRBV7-9 and TRBJ2-1; TRBD1 is a possible D gene (7 bases). Trimming stripped 3 bases from V and 6 bases from J, with 12 bases between. The CDR3 is 14 residues long. In germline, CDR1 is SEHNR, CDR2 FQNEAQ (reference sequence).

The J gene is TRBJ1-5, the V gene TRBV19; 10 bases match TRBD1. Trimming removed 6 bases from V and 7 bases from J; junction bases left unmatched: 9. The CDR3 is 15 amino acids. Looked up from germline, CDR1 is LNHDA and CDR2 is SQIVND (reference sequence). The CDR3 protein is CASSYTTGGGQPQHF. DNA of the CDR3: TGTGCCAGTAGCTACACGACAGGGGGCGGCCAGCCCCAGCATTTT.

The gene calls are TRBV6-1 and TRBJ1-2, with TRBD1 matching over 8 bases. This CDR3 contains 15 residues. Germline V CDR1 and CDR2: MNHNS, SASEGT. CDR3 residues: CATRGSGQAAYGYTF. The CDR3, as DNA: TGTGCTACCAGGGGGTCGGGACAGGCCGCCTATGGCTACACCTTC.

CDR3 sequence: CAITEGENTEAFF. The CDR3 DNA reads TGTGCCATCACCGAGGGGGAGAACACTGAAGCTTTCTTT. The chain employs TRBV10-3 and TRBJ1-1, with D tentatively TRBD1 (6 bases). From germline, CDR1 is ENHRY and CDR2 SYGVKD. CDR3 length: 13 residues. The V end was cut by 7 bases, the J end by 1 base, with 10 bases between.

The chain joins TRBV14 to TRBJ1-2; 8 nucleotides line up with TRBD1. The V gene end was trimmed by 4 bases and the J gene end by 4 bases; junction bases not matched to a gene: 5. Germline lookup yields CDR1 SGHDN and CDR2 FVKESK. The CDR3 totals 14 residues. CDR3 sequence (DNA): TGTGCCAGCAGCCCCTGGACAGGGCGCTATGGCTACACCTTC. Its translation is CASSPWTGRYGYTF.

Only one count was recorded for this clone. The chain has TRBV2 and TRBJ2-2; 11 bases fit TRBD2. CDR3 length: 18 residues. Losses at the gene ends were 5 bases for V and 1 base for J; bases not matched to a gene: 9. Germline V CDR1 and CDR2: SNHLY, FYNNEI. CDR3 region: CASSKAGLAAMNTGELFF. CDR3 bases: TGTGCCAGCAGTAAGGCGGGACTAGCGGCTATGAACACCGGGGAGCTGTTTTTT.

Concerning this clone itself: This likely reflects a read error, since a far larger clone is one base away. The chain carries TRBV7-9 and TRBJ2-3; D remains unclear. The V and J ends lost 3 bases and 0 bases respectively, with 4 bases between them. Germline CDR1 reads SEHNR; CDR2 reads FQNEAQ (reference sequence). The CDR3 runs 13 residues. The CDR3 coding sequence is TGTGCCAGCAGCTTTCCTAGCACAGATACGCAGTATTTT. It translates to CASSFPSTDTQYF.

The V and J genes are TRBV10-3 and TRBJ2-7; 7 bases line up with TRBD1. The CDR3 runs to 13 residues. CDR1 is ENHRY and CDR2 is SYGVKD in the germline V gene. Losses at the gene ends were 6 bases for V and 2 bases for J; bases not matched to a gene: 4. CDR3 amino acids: CAIRGDSPYEQYF. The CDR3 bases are TGTGCCATCAGGGGGGACAGTCCCTACGAGCAGTACTTC.

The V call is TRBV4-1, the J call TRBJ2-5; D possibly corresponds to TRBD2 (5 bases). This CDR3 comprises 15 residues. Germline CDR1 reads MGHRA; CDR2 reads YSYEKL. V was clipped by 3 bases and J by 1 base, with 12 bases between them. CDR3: CASSQDWERQETQYF. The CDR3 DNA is TGCGCCAGCAGCCAGGACTGGGAGCGCCAAGAGACCCAGTACTTC.

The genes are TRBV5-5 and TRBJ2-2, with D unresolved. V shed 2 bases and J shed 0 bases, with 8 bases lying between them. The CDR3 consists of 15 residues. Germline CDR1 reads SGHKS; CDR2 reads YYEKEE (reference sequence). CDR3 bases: TGTGCCAGCAGCTTCTCCAGTCCGAACACCGGGGAGCTGTTTTTT. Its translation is CASSFSSPNTGELFF.

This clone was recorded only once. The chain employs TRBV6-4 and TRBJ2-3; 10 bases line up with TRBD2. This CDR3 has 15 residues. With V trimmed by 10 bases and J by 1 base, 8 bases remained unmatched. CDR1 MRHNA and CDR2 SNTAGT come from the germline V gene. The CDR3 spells CANGSLAGGTDTQYF. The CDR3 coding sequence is TGTGCCAACGGATCCCTAGCGGGAGGCACAGATACGCAGTATTTT.

CDR3 amino acids: CASSYSFQGLQETQYF. DNA of the CDR3: TGTGCCAGCAGTTACTCGTTTCAGGGGTTACAAGAGACCCAGTACTTC. The chain carries TRBV6-5 and TRBJ2-5; D is perhaps TRBD1 (6 bases). In germline, CDR1 is MNHEY, CDR2 SVGAGI. The V gene lost 0 bases and the J gene lost 2 bases, with 13 bases spanning the gap. CDR3 length: 16 residues.

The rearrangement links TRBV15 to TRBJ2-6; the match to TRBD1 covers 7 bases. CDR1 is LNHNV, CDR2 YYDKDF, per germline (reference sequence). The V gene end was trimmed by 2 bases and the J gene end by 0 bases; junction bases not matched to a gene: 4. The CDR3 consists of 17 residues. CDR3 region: CATSRSTGPSGANVLTF. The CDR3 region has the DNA TGTGCCACCAGCAGATCGACAGGGCCCTCTGGGGCCAACGTCCTGACTTTC. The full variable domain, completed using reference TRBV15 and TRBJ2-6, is DAMVIQNPRYQVTQFGKPVTLSCSQTLNHNVMYWYQQKSSQAPKLLFHYYDKDFNNEADTPDNFQSRRPNTSFCFLDIRSPGLGDTAMYLCATSRSTGPSGANVLTFGAGSRLTVL.